The 16 T cell receptor beta chains given below trace back to one sample, sequenced in a study of regulatory T cells in long-lasting Graves disease. Regarding time point: persistent/refractory GD, antithyroid drugs over 5 years with positive TRAb. The TCR library was made from RNA that had been extracted from PBMCs in TRIzol. Construction of TCR beta libraries relied on iRepertoire HTBI primers and on Arm-PCR targeting CDR3 regions. TCRdb used MiXCR to reprocess the multiplex PCR reads, holding one entry per CDR3 protein. The sample contains 250,000 to 300,000 distinct CDR3 sequences, 20% to 25% of which appear only once. Sequenced here: peripheral blood mononuclear cells (PBMCs), sampled when the disease was refractory, from a patient treated with antithyroid drugs. The receptors derive from a female donor with Graves disease.

The chain is built from TRBV20-1 and TRBJ2-7; D could derive from TRBD1 or TRBD2 (5 bases each). This CDR3 spans 13 amino acids. The germline CDR1 and CDR2 sequences are DFQATT and SNEGSKA (reference sequence). Deletions cut 3 bases from V and 4 bases from J, with 13 bases between. CDR3 residues: CSASAVGVYEQYF. In DNA form, the CDR3 reads TGCAGTGCTAGTGCCGTGGGGGTATACGAGCAGTACTTC.

This clonotype was observed many times. This chain connects TRBV12-3 or TRBV12-4 to TRBJ1-5; perhaps TRBD1 as D (6 bases). The length of the CDR3 is 13 residues. Trimming cost V 3 bases and J 7 bases, with 10 bases left between them. The CDR3 DNA reads as TGTGCCAGCAGTTTGGGCAGGGGACAGCCCCAGCATTTT. It codes for CASSLGRGQPQHF.

This chain links TRBV27 with TRBJ2-2, with 10 bases identical to TRBD1. The germline CDR1 and CDR2 sequences are MNHEY and SMNVEV (reference sequence). This CDR3 is built from 14 residues. Trimming cost V 10 bases and J 4 bases; bases outside gene matches: 6. The CDR3 region is CATQTGGTTGELFF. The CDR3 DNA reads as TGTGCCACCCAGACAGGGGGCACCACCGGGGAGCTGTTTTTT.

This chain joins TRBV7-2 and TRBJ1-2; D unresolved. In germline, CDR1 is SGHTA, CDR2 FQGNSA. This CDR3 spans 15 amino acids. V was shortened by 5 bases and J by 0 bases, with 13 bases between the two germline ends. The CDR3 sequence is CASSHQTDTNYGYTF. CDR3 DNA: TGTGCCAGCAGCCATCAAACAGATACTAACTATGGCTACACCTTC.

The chain combines TRBV2 with TRBJ2-2, with D unresolved. Germline V gene data show CDR1 as SNHLY and CDR2 as FYNNEI. The CDR3 is made up of 15 amino acids. Trimming took off 3 bases at V and 6 bases at J, with 14 bases between the two ends. In DNA form, the CDR3 reads TGTGCCAGCAGTGATCCCCGCCGTGGGGCCGGGGAGCTGTTTTTT. It translates to CASSDPRRGAGELFF.

This clonotype was counted only a few times. A much larger clone sits a single nucleotide away, making a read error possible. This chain connects TRBV12-3 or TRBV12-4 to TRBJ1-1, with TRBD1 matching 7 bases. J was trimmed by 4 bases and V by 10 bases; bases with no gene match: 9. This CDR3 spans 13 amino acids. For the CDR3, the DNA is TGTGCCAACAGCCAACAGGGGATCACTGAAGCTTTCTTT. It specifies CANSQQGITEAFF.

In the case of this clonotype: A much larger clone lies a single base off, so this may be a read error. The chain has TRBV20-1 and TRBJ1-2; D is possibly TRBD1 (6 bases). Trimming shortened V by 3 bases and J by 3 bases, and 11 bases separated the two germline ends. This CDR3 is 13 amino acids long. CDR1 DFQATT and CDR2 SNEGSKA come from the germline V gene (reference sequence). The CDR3 DNA follows: TGCAGTGCTAGCGAGGGGGGCGACTATGGCTACACCTTC. Its translation is CSASEGGDYGYTF.

The chain carries TRBV27 and TRBJ1-5; TRBD1 matches 8 bases. This CDR3 has 16 residues. With V trimmed by 5 bases and J by 5 bases, 11 bases remained unmatched. Germline V gives CDR1 MNHEY, CDR2 SMNVEV (reference sequence). Here the CDR3 reads CASSPRPDRGYQPQHF. The CDR3 bases are TGTGCCAGCAGTCCCCGCCCCGACAGGGGTTATCAGCCCCAGCATTTT.

This clonotype was detected only a few times. This could be a read error, since a much larger clone is one nucleotide away. The chain has TRBV29-1 and TRBJ2-5; D is ambiguous. Per the germline V gene, CDR1 is SQVTM and CDR2 is ANQGSEA. V was shortened by 5 bases and J by 4 bases, with 11 bases between the two germline ends. This CDR3 comprises 12 residues. CDR3: CSVRESIETQYF. The CDR3 DNA reads as TGCAGCGTTCGCGAGAGTATAGAGACCCAGTACTTC.

This clonotype was counted at least ten times. This rearrangement joins TRBV27 to TRBJ2-7; TRBD1 matches 10 bases. V lost 4 bases, J lost 3 bases, and 6 bases stayed unmatched. CDR1 is MNHEY and CDR2 is SMNVEV in the germline V gene (reference sequence). The CDR3 runs 15 residues. CDR3 region: CASSSTGQGGYEQYF. The CDR3 DNA reads as TGTGCCAGCAGTTCGACCGGACAGGGGGGCTACGAGCAGTACTTC.

This clonotype was recorded a few times. CDR3 nucleotide sequence: TGTGCCAGCAGCCTACAGGGGTTCACTGAAGCTTTCTTT. Residues: CASSLQGFTEAFF. The rearrangement links TRBV5-6 to TRBJ1-1; 7 bases line up with TRBD1. The CDR3 contains 13 residues. Unmatched junction bases numbered 4, after V lost 4 bases and J lost 4 bases. Germline V gene sequence: CDR1 SGHDT, CDR2 YYEEEE.

The CDR3 is CASSRHSGGDSPLHF. The CDR3 bases are TGTGCCAGCAGCCGACACAGCGGGGGGGATTCACCCCTCCACTTT. The chain joins TRBV3-1 to TRBJ1-6; D might be TRBD1 (5 bases). The CDR3 length is 15 residues. V shed 4 bases and J shed 8 bases, with 15 bases lying between them. Germline V CDR1 and CDR2: LGHDT, YNNKEL (reference sequence).

This clonotype came up many times. The chain combines TRBV29-1 with TRBJ2-7; no clear D. Trimming removed 2 bases from V and 2 bases from J, with 16 bases in between. The CDR3 extends over 15 amino acids. Germline CDR1 SQVTM, CDR2 ANQGSEA. The CDR3 DNA reads as TGCAGCGTTGAATCTGGTGAGTCCGAACCCTACGAGCAGTACTTC. Amino acid sequence: CSVESGESEPYEQYF.

This CDR3 is CSVTFRDRGETQYF. The CDR3 region has the DNA TGCAGCGTCACTTTCCGGGACAGGGGAGAGACCCAGTACTTC. The chain recombines TRBV29-1 with TRBJ2-5; 10 nucleotides match TRBD1. Germline lookup yields CDR1 SQVTM and CDR2 ANQGSEA. The trim removed 6 bases at V and 4 bases at J, leaving 8 bases unmatched. This CDR3 is built from 14 residues.

This clonotype came up a few times. V gene TRBV28 combines with J gene TRBJ2-7; perhaps TRBD1 as D (5 bases). With 2 bases removed from V and 3 bases from J, the gap between germline ends came to 8 bases. The length of the CDR3 is 13 residues. Per germline, CDR1 MDHEN and CDR2 SYDVKM. The CDR3 DNA reads as TGTGCCAGCAGTTTAGACAGCAACTACGAGCAGTACTTC. Translating it yields CASSLDSNYEQYF.

This clonotype was seen repeatedly, ten times or more. The chain recombines TRBV28 with TRBJ1-5, with D possibly matching TRBD1 (6 bases). Trimming took 3 bases from V and 6 from J, leaving 9 bases between them. Per the germline V gene, CDR1 is MDHEN and CDR2 is SYDVKM. This CDR3 has 13 amino acids. The CDR3 coding sequence is TGTGCCAGCAGTTTTACAGGGTCTCAGCCCCAGCATTTT. Translating gives CASSFTGSQPQHF.